There are many counts of the clone carrying this T cell receptor beta chain. The antigen is unknown. This entry comes from a study of T cells in Graves' hyperthyroidism and ophthalmopathy. Study-level findings and limits: Researchers found most expanded thyroid clonotypes above 0.001 in blood as well.

V lost 5 bases to trimming and J lost 6 bases, with 10 bases between them. This CDR3 region has 12 residues. CDR1 LGHDT and CDR2 YNNKEL come from the germline V gene (reference sequence). Disease duration was under 3 months in the ophthalmopathy patients, who also had a Clinical Activity Score of at least 3 and a NOSPECS grade of at least 4. Orbital computed tomography, thyroid ultrasound, serum thyroxine and TRAb, and clinical symptoms together informed the diagnoses. RNA transcripts gave rise to amplified TCR beta CDR3 regions. A first-round RT-PCR of the TCR CDR3 used the HTBI primer set. In TCRdb, the multiplex PCR reads were re-called with MiXCR into one record per CDR3 protein. Among about 410,000 distinct CDR3 sequences listed, around 15% were seen once.

This TCR was sampled from a man between 18 and 29 years old with Graves' ophthalmopathy. The sample comprised blood. The chain links TRBV3-1 to TRBJ1-1, with D unclear. CDR3 sequence: CASSIDFSEAFF. CDR3 sequence (DNA): TGTGCCAGCAGCATTGACTTTTCTGAAGCTTTCTTT.